A single sample is the source of the 10 T cell receptor beta chains below, sequenced in a study of identical twins. From the 5' RACE reads, TCRdb called clonotypes with MiXCR, one entry per CDR3 protein. The table lists hundreds of thousands of distinct CDR3 sequences, around 8.6% of them singletons. These same data were also listed under a study on yellow fever vaccine responses in identical twins.

What was sequenced was PBMCs. The source of these receptors is a woman aged 18-29 years in good health.

In its sample, this clonotype was seen a few times. The chain is built from TRBV15 and TRBJ2-5; D tentatively fits TRBD1 or TRBD2 (5 bases each). CDR1 is LNHNV, CDR2 YYDKDF, per germline (reference sequence). The CDR3 has 16 residues. The germline V and J ends were trimmed by 5 bases and 2 bases, with 18 bases remaining between them. Here the CDR3 reads CATSPRAPRGQETQYF. The CDR3 bases are TGTGCCACCAGCCCCCGGGCACCGAGGGGTCAAGAGACCCAGTACTTC. Using reference TRBV15 and TRBJ2-5 for the parts outside the CDR3, the full variable domain is DAMVIQNPRYQVTQFGKPVTLSCSQTLNHNVMYWYQQKSSQAPKLLFHYYDKDFNNEADTPDNFQSRRPNTSFCFLDIRSPGLGDTAMYLCATSPRAPRGQETQYFGPGTRLLVL.

This clonotype was seen ten or more times. This rearrangement joins TRBV2 to TRBJ2-6; D is unclear. V was clipped by 2 bases and J by 1 base, with 6 bases between them. This CDR3 contains 15 residues. Germline V gene lookup returns CDR1 SNHLY and CDR2 FYNNEI. The CDR3 protein is CASSELASGANVLTF. The CDR3 nucleotides read TGTGCCAGCAGTGAATTAGCTTCTGGGGCCAACGTCCTGACTTTC.

The chain joins TRBV3-1 to TRBJ2-7; TRBD1 matches at 7 bases. Germline V gene lookup returns CDR1 LGHDT and CDR2 YNNKEL (reference sequence). The trim removed 3 bases at V and 2 bases at J, leaving 4 bases unmatched. The CDR3 extends over 14 amino acids. The CDR3 is CASSQGTDPYEQYF. The CDR3 DNA reads TGTGCCAGCAGCCAGGGGACAGACCCCTACGAGCAGTACTTC.

This chain joins TRBV7-8 and TRBJ2-2; 8 bases match TRBD1. V gave up 2 bases and J gave up 3 bases; unmatched junction bases: 2. In germline, CDR1 is SGHVS, CDR2 FQNEAQ. CDR3 size: 15 residues. The CDR3 is CASSLTTGDTGELFF. The CDR3 nucleotides are TGTGCCAGCAGCTTAACGACAGGGGACACCGGGGAGCTGTTTTTT.

In its sample, this clonotype was seen a few times. The CDR3 sequence: CAISDLRGAHTDTQYF. CDR3 nucleotides: TGTGCCATCAGTGACTTGCGGGGGGCCCACACAGATACGCAGTATTTT. The chain is built from TRBV10-3 and TRBJ2-3; 8 bases agree with TRBD2. Germline V gene data show CDR1 as ENHRY and CDR2 as SYGVKD. With V trimmed by 3 bases and J by 2 bases, 7 bases remained unmatched. There are 16 residues in the CDR3.

The table lists this clonotype with a few counts. The chain employs TRBV21-1 and TRBJ2-7. TRBV21-1 is a pseudogene locus. The CDR3 spans 12 residues. CDR3 in amino acids: CASSKARYEQYF. Written as DNA, the CDR3 is TGTGCCAGCAGCAAAGCGCGGTACGAGCAGTACTTC.

This clonotype was detected only a few times. The V call is TRBV4-2, the J call TRBJ2-1; perhaps TRBD2 as D (7 bases). The V end was cut by 0 bases, the J end by 3 bases, with 12 bases between. This CDR3 has 16 amino acids. Per the germline V gene, CDR1 is LGHNA and CDR2 is YNFKEQ. The CDR3: CASSQDWRGLYNEQFF. CDR3 nucleotides: TGTGCCAGCAGCCAAGATTGGCGGGGGCTCTACAATGAGCAGTTCTTC.

The chain combines TRBV7-2 with TRBJ2-1, with D maybe TRBD2 (6 bases). The CDR3 has 14 amino acids. CDR1 and CDR2 from the germline V gene are SGHTA and FQGNSA. Trimming removed 4 bases from V and 13 bases from J, with 20 bases in between. CDR3 protein: CASSSQRGERAQFF. The CDR3 bases are TGTGCCAGCAGCTCCCAGAGGGGCGAGCGGGCACAGTTCTTC.

This clonotype was observed a few times. The genes are TRBV6-5 and TRBJ2-1; D is possibly TRBD1 (5 bases). V shed 2 bases and J shed 5 bases, with 10 bases lying between them. Germline CDR1 and CDR2: MNHEY and SVGAGI. CDR3 length: 14 amino acids. This CDR3 is CASSYGAVNNEQFF. The CDR3 coding sequence is TGTGCCAGCAGTTACGGGGCGGTGAACAATGAGCAGTTCTTC.

This clonotype was picked up many times. This sequence joins TRBV12-3 or TRBV12-4 and TRBJ2-2, with 10 bases aligning to TRBD2. J was trimmed by 6 bases and V by 5 bases; bases with no gene match: 6. The CDR3 totals 15 residues. This CDR3 is CASSPSGGAPGELFF. CDR3 nucleotides: TGTGCCAGCAGTCCAAGCGGGGGGGCCCCCGGGGAGCTGTTTTTT.